A selection of T cell receptor beta chains follows, all from one sample in a study of T cell repertoires in cytomegalovirus infection. These TCRs are of unknown antigen specificity. TCRdb ran MiXCR on the reads and lists one entry per CDR3 protein. The data contain around 430,000 distinct CDR3 sequences, under 55% of them singletons. The sequencing used cultured PBMCs, collected from culture after CMV antigen stimulation. The receptors derive from a human donor in good health (CMV status not recorded). Some clones in this sample may be carry-over from other donors' samples. The CDR3 runs from the conserved cysteine through the conserved F or W. A D gene is named only where the DNA matches it firmly. Some rows have no size entry. The others give once, few or many, or a class for an expanded clone.

D gene	clone size	J gene	V gene	CDR3 protein	CDR3 DNA
.	.	TRBJ2-3	TRBV7-9	CASTLRAVYTFVDTQYF	TGTGCCAGCACTCTTAGGGCGGTGTACACCTTTGTGGATACGCAGTATTTT
.	.	TRBJ1-5	TRBV10-2	CASSGGTDSNQPQHF	TGCGCCAGCAGTGGCGGCACAGATAGCAATCAGCCCCAGCATTTT
.	few	TRBJ2-5	TRBV7-6	CASSLFRQAQETQYF	TGTGCCAGCAGCTTATTCCGCCAGGCCCAAGAGACCCAGTACTTC
.	.	TRBJ2-3	TRBV7-9	CASSRVGDTQYF	TGTGCCAGCAGCCGGGTGGGAGATACGCAGTATTTT
.	.	TRBJ2-5	TRBV5-6	CASTQLVDNREETQYF	TGTGCCAGCACTCAATTGGTGGACAACAGGGAAGAGACCCAGTACTTC
.	.	TRBJ1-5	TRBV20-1	CSARDEGSNQPQHF	TGCAGTGCTAGAGATGAGGGAAGCAATCAGCCCCAGCATTTT
TRBD1	.	TRBJ2-5	TRBV7-8	CASSPDRRRETQYF	TGTGCCAGCAGCCCGGACAGGAGAAGGGAGACCCAGTACTTC
.	few	TRBJ1-1	TRBV6-6	CASSYPLNPLTDRPLNTEAFF	TGTGCCAGCAGTTACCCGCTAAACCCCTTAACAGACAGGCCACTGAACACTGAAGCTTTCTTT
.	.	TRBJ2-7	TRBV7-2	CASSPQRTVDYEQYF	TGTGCCAGCAGCCCCCAAAGGACAGTAGACTACGAGCAGTACTTC
.	few	TRBJ1-1	TRBV28	CASHAGGRDTEAFF	TGTGCCAGTCATGCGGGGGGGCGGGACACTGAAGCTTTCTTT
TRBD2	few	TRBJ2-3	TRBV4-1	CASSQAPLAASTDTQYF	TGTGCCAGCAGCCAAGCCCCACTAGCGGCCAGCACAGATACGCAGTATTTT
.	few	TRBJ1-5	TRBV28	CASSFENYQPQHF	TGTGCCAGCAGTTTTGAAAACTATCAGCCCCAGCATTTT
.	.	TRBJ2-1	TRBV7-6	CATSPPTYNEQFF	TGTGCCACCAGTCCCCCTACCTACAATGAGCAGTTCTTC
TRBD2	few	TRBJ2-1	TRBV4-3	CASSQGPGTSAYNEQFF	TGCGCCAGCAGCCAAGGCCCCGGGACTAGCGCATACAATGAGCAGTTCTTC
.	.	TRBJ2-7	TRBV11-2	CASSRIGGARAEQYF	TGTGCCAGCAGCCGAATAGGGGGGGCTAGAGCCGAGCAGTACTTC
.	.	TRBJ1-1	TRBV20-1	CSAPGRGNTEAFF	TGCAGTGCTCCCGGCCGGGGTAACACTGAAGCTTTCTTT
TRBD1	.	TRBJ2-3	TRBV11-2	CASSSNRGPSRTDTQYF	TGTGCCAGCAGCTCAAACAGGGGGCCCTCGCGCACAGATACGCAGTATTTT
.	.	TRBJ2-3	TRBV5-6	CASSLDPRDHREQYF	TGTGCCAGCAGCTTGGACCCTAGGGACCACAGGGAGCAGTATTTT
TRBD1	.	TRBJ1-5	TRBV12-3/TRBV12-4	CASRSTGNQPQHF	TGTGCCAGCAGGTCGACAGGGAATCAGCCCCAGCATTTT
.	.	TRBJ1-2	TRBV7-2	CASSLEGGFYGYTF	TGTGCCAGCAGCTTAGAAGGAGGGTTCTATGGCTACACCTTC
.	many	TRBJ2-6	TRBV7-2	CASSYSSGANVLTF	TGTGCCAGCAGCTATAGCTCTGGGGCCAACGTCCTGACTTTC
TRBD2	few	TRBJ2-7	TRBV5-1	CASSRGLAEVDEQYF	TGCGCCAGCAGCCGGGGACTAGCCGAGGTTGACGAGCAGTACTTC
.	few	TRBJ1-5	TRBV19	CASTSRRGAQPQHF	TGTGCCAGCACCTCCAGGCGGGGGGCTCAGCCCCAGCATTTT
.	.	TRBJ1-4	TRBV28	CASSTTGGGHEKLFF	TGTGCCAGCAGTACCACGGGGGGCGGTCATGAAAAACTGTTTTTT
.	.	TRBJ2-1	TRBV4-2	CASSQIGERIYNEQFF	TGTGCCAGCAGCCAAATCGGGGAGAGGATCTACAATGAGCAGTTCTTC
TRBD1	.	TRBJ1-1	TRBV10-3	CAISESEKTGITEAFF	TGTGCCATCAGTGAGTCGGAAAAGACAGGGATCACTGAAGCTTTCTTT
.	.	TRBJ2-1	TRBV5-4	CASSPTTPKPEQFF	TGTGCCAGCAGCCCTACCACCCCTAAACCTGAGCAGTTCTTC
.	many	TRBJ1-1	TRBV7-2	CASSSILADSAEAFF	TGTGCCAGCAGCTCGATCTTGGCAGACTCAGCTGAAGCTTTCTTT
.	.	TRBJ2-3	TRBV5-1	CASSLEGGWTDTQYF	TGCGCCAGCAGCTTGGAAGGGGGTTGGACAGATACGCAGTATTTT
TRBD2	.	TRBJ2-7	TRBV5-4	CASRPGTSGSGYEQYF	TGTGCCAGCAGACCCGGGACTAGCGGGAGTGGGTACGAGCAGTACTTC
.	few	TRBJ1-1	TRBV12-3/TRBV12-4	CASRTTGNTEAFF	TGTGCCAGCAGAACGACAGGGAACACTGAAGCTTTCTTT
.	.	TRBJ2-1	TRBV7-9	CASRKVGEYNEKFF	TGTGCCAGCAGAAAAGTCGGGGAGTACAATGAGAAGTTCTTC
TRBD2	many	TRBJ2-7	TRBV7-2	CASSLAASGGSYEQYF	TGTGCCAGCAGCTTAGCTGCTAGCGGGGGGTCCTACGAGCAGTACTTC
TRBD2	.	TRBJ2-5	TRBV11-2	CASSAVAGGSQETQYF	TGTGCCAGCAGCGCCGTAGCGGGGGGGTCTCAAGAGACCCAGTACTTC
.	once	TRBJ2-2	TRBV12-3/TRBV12-4	CASSFGEASGELFF	TGTGCCAGCAGTTTCGGCGAAGCTTCCGGGGAGCTGTTTTTT
.	.	TRBJ2-2	TRBV20-1	CSARAKTRNTGELFF	TGCAGTGCTAGAGCCAAGACCCGCAACACCGGGGAGCTGTTTTTT
.	.	TRBJ1-1	TRBV6-5	CASSYSRLGTEAFF	TGTGCCAGCAGTTACTCGAGGCTGGGGACTGAAGCTTTCTTT
.	.	TRBJ1-6	TRBV19	CASSHDTASSYNSPLHF	TGTGCCAGTAGCCACGACACCGCGAGCTCCTATAATTCACCCCTCCACTTT
.	.	TRBJ2-1	TRBV5-4	CASSLFIRRASSNEQFF	TGTGCCAGCAGCTTGTTCATCAGGAGGGCTAGTAGCAATGAGCAGTTCTTC
.	few	TRBJ2-3	TRBV5-6	CASSQEDTSTDTQYF	TGTGCCAGCAGCCAGGAGGACACGAGCACAGATACGCAGTATTTT
TRBD1	.	TRBJ2-5	TRBV5-1	CASSDGTEYQETQYF	TGCGCCAGCAGCGACGGGACAGAGTACCAAGAGACCCAGTACTTC
.	.	TRBJ2-3	TRBV7-2	CASSPPGSGDTQYF	TGTGCCAGCAGCCCTCCCGGGTCAGGGGATACGCAGTATTTT
TRBD1	.	TRBJ2-5	TRBV27	CASSPWDRLGGETQYF	TGTGCCAGCAGTCCGTGGGACAGGTTGGGCGGAGAGACCCAGTACTTC
TRBD1	few	TRBJ2-3	TRBV6-5	CASSNRGASTDTQYF	TGTGCCAGCAGTAACAGGGGGGCCAGCACAGATACGCAGTATTTT
TRBD1	few	TRBJ1-6	TRBV6-5	CASSYSRTGDSPLHF	TGTGCCAGCAGTTACTCGAGGACAGGCGATTCACCCCTCCACTTT
.	many	TRBJ2-1	TRBV7-2	CASSFINNEQFF	TGTGCCAGCAGCTTTATTAACAATGAGCAGTTCTTC
.	.	TRBJ2-3	TRBV20-1	CSARGLVLATDTQYF	TGCAGTGCTAGAGGACTAGTCTTAGCCACAGATACGCAGTATTTT